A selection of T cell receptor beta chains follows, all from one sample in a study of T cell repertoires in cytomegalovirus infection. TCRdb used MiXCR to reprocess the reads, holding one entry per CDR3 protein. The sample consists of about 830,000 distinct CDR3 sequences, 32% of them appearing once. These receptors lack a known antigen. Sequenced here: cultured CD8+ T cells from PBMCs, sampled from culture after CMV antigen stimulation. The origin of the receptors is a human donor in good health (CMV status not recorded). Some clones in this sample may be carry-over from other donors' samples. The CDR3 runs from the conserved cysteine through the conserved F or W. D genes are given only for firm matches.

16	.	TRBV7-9	CASSPPAGKKYNEQFF
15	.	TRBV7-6	CASSPLAVADNEQFF
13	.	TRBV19	CASSPTETYEQYF
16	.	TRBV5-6	CASSLKGAYSNQPQHF
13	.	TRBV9	CASSVAGNPPLHF
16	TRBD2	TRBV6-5	CATRLFSGGAGDTQYF
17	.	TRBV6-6	CASSYNQGFGVNTEAFF
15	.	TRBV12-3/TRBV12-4	CASPLGDKNTGELFF
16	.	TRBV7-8	CASSLKAGRLQETQYF
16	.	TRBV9	CASSVARISSYNEQFF
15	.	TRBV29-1	CSVGPKGQYQETQYF
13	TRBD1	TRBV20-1	CSASRGRHQPQHF
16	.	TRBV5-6	CASSFIGGARTDTQYF
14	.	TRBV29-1	CSVPPKGSYNEQFF
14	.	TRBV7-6	CASSLVEGGTEAFF
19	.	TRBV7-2	CASSLYPAGQGGSKETQYF
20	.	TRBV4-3	CASSQDRHTVWTATDYGYTF
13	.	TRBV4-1	CASSQDMSQPQHF
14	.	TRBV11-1	CASSLMYLNTEAFF
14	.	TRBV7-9	CASSLARDQETQYF
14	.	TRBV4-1	CASSQDLWYNEQFF
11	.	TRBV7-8	CASSLAGIQYF
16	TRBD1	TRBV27	CASSLSWTGSYNEQFF
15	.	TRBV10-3	CAISESWGAVDTQYF
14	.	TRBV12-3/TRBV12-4	CASRSRQGNQPQHF
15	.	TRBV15	CATSRKNPLLDGYTF
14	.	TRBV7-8	CASSPPSGNQPQHF
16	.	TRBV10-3	CAISEKGGEIADTQYF
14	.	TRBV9	CASSPGRGGPEQFF
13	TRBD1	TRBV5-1	CASSSQGANEQYF
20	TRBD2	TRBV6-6	CASTRLTSGGALIPTDTQYF
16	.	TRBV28	CASSTTAGVTNYGYTF
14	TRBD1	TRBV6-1	CASSWDRGNTEAFF
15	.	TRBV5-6	CASSLVAGRGYGYTF
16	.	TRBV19	CASSIVWGSGANVLTF
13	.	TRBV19	CASSLQTGSPLHF
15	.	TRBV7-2	CASSLAQGTRQPQHF
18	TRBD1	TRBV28	CASSQDHPTGGEFFGYTF
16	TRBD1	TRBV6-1	CASSALTGPDKYEQYF
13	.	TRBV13	CASSLGQATKAFF
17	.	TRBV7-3	CVSSSNPGQPTTGELFF
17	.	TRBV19	CASSIYLVGQGGQPQHF